A selection of T cell receptor beta chains follows, all from one sample in a study of blood T cells in healthy people across ages. Using its own MiXCR run on the 5' RACE reads, TCRdb lists one record per CDR3 protein. The sample lists about 680,000 distinct CDR3 sequences; approximately 49% were seen once. The specimen was blood. The receptors originated from a woman in her sixties in good health. The CDR3 runs from the conserved cysteine through the conserved F or W. D genes are given only for firm matches. Size is omitted from some rows. Given values are once, few, many or a class for expanded clones.

clone_size cdr3_length d_call j_call v_call cdr3_nt cdr3_aa
few 15 TRBD2 TRBJ2-3 TRBV29-1 TGCAGCGTTGAAATAGCGGGAGCAAACACAGATACGCAGTATTTT CSVEIAGANTDTQYF
. 15 . TRBJ1-2 TRBV6-5 TGTGCCAGCAGTTTTCTGGCGGAACGGGCGTTTGGCTACACCTTC CASSFLAERAFGYTF
. 15 . TRBJ2-1 TRBV6-5 TGTGCCAGTAGGGGAGGGGGTTTCCCATACAATGAGCAGTTCTTC CASRGGGFPYNEQFF
. 15 TRBD2 TRBJ2-7 TRBV30 TGTGCCTGGGGGAAAGGGGGGACTAGCGGATACGAGCAGTACTTC CAWGKGGTSGYEQYF
few 14 TRBD1 TRBJ2-1 TRBV7-2 TGTGCCAGCAGCTCGGGGACAGGGTGGGATGAGCAGTTCTTC CASSSGTGWDEQFF
few 15 TRBD1 TRBJ2-5 TRBV7-9 TGTGCCAGCAGCTTAGAACAGGGGATTGGTGAGACCCAGTACTTC CASSLEQGIGETQYF
. 17 TRBD2 TRBJ2-1 TRBV6-1 TGTGCCAGCAGTGAAAGAGGGGGGACTAGCGGGAGAGGGGAGCAGTTCTTC CASSERGGTSGRGEQFF
. 14 . TRBJ2-6 TRBV9 TGTGTCAGCAGCCAAAGCTCTGGGGCCAACGTCCTGACTTTC CVSSQSSGANVLTF
. 13 TRBD1 TRBJ2-1 TRBV7-9 TGTGCCAGCAGCCCGGACAGGGGGCCTGAGCAGTTCTTC CASSPDRGPEQFF
. 17 . TRBJ2-3 TRBV4-2 TGTGCCAGCAGCCGATACATCGACCGCGGGGGCACAGATACGCAGTATTTT CASSRYIDRGGTDTQYF
. 15 . TRBJ1-4 TRBV2 TGTGCCAGCAGTGAAATTATTGGGACTCGTGAAAAACTGTTTTTT CASSEIIGTREKLFF
. 15 . TRBJ2-5 TRBV20-1 TGCAGTGCTAGAGTCCCCCGGGGTCCGGGAGAGACCCAGTACTTC CSARVPRGPGETQYF
. 14 . TRBJ1-5 TRBV20-1 TGCAGTGCGACTCGCGATAATAGCAATCAGCCCCAGCATTTT CSATRDNSNQPQHF
. 13 TRBD1 TRBJ1-2 TRBV30 TGTGCCTTTGGACGACAGGGGGTCCATGGCTACACCTTC CAFGRQGVHGYTF
. 14 TRBD1 TRBJ1-1 TRBV7-3 TGTGCCAGCAGCTCCGGGACAGGGGGCACTGAAGCTTTCTTT CASSSGTGGTEAFF
few 15 TRBD2 TRBJ2-3 TRBV6-5 TGTGCCAGCAGACGGACTAGCGGGCGCACAGATACGCAGTATTTT CASRRTSGRTDTQYF
. 15 . TRBJ2-6 TRBV6-2/TRBV6-3 TGTGCCAGCAGTCCAATCCTCTCTGGGGCCAACGTCCTGACTTTC CASSPILSGANVLTF
. 16 . TRBJ2-3 TRBV28 TGTGCCAGCAGTCCCTACCCGGGGTCTAGCACAGATACGCAGTATTTT CASSPYPGSSTDTQYF
few 16 TRBD2 TRBJ2-1 TRBV20-1 TGCAGTGCTAGAGATCAAGCGGGAGCCTCCTACAATGAGCAGTTCTTC CSARDQAGASYNEQFF
. 18 TRBD2 TRBJ2-1 TRBV5-1 TGCGCCAGCAGCTCCCATCCCACTAGCGGGAGAGGCTACAATGAGCAGTTCTTC CASSSHPTSGRGYNEQFF
few 19 TRBD2 TRBJ2-1 TRBV28 TGTGCCAGCAGTCCCTTCCCGGGGACTAGCGGGAGCTCCTACAATGAGCAGTTCTTC CASSPFPGTSGSSYNEQFF
. 13 TRBD2 TRBJ2-5 TRBV20-1 TGCAGTGCTAGACCGAGCGGGAGAGAGACCCAGTACTTC CSARPSGRETQYF
few 13 . TRBJ2-5 TRBV12-3/TRBV12-4 TGTGCCAGCTCCCCTTGGGGGTTCAATGAGCAGTACTTC CASSPWGFNEQYF
few 13 . TRBJ2-5 TRBV28 TGTGCCAGCAGTGTGGGGGACACAGAGACCCAGTACTTC CASSVGDTETQYF
. 15 . TRBJ2-4 TRBV7-9 TGTGCCAGCAGCTTACCTCGTATTAGCAAAAACATTCAGTACTTC CASSLPRISKNIQYF
few 14 . TRBJ2-5 TRBV27 TGTGCCAGCTCTATAGGAAGGGGGCAAGAGACCCAGTACTTC CASSIGRGQETQYF
few 15 . TRBJ2-3 TRBV7-2 TGTGCCAGTAGCTTAGCGCTCGGCTTCACAGATACGCAGTATTTT CASSLALGFTDTQYF
few 12 . TRBJ1-5 TRBV20-1 TGCAGTGCTAGTGAGAGACATCAGCCCCAGCATTTT CSASERHQPQHF
. 13 . TRBJ1-1 TRBV25-1 TGTGCCAGCAGTGAACAGCTGGACACTGAAGCTTTCTTT CASSEQLDTEAFF
. 18 TRBD2 TRBJ2-2 TRBV5-1 TGCGCCAGCAACTCCCCCGGGACTAGCGGGAGGACCACCGGGGAGCTGTTTTTT CASNSPGTSGRTTGELFF
. 15 . TRBJ2-1 TRBV7-9 TGTGCCAGCAGCTTACCAGGGAACCCCTACAATGAGCAGTTCTTC CASSLPGNPYNEQFF
. 13 TRBD1 TRBJ2-1 TRBV7-9 TGTGCCAGCGACAGGGACTCCTACAATGAGCAGTTCTTC CASDRDSYNEQFF
. 13 . TRBJ2-5 TRBV7-9 TGTGCCAGCACCTATTCCAGGGTAGGTGAGCAGTACTTC CASTYSRVGEQYF
few 14 . TRBJ1-1 TRBV3-1 TGTGCCAGCCAGCTTTTGGGTACGAACACTGAAGCTTTCTTT CASQLLGTNTEAFF
once 15 . TRBJ2-5 TRBV5-1 TGCGCCAGCAGCAGGGCAGGGGTTCCAGAAGAGACCCAGTACTTC CASSRAGVPEETQYF
. 16 TRBD2 TRBJ2-1 TRBV20-1 TGCAGTGCCCCGCCCATTAGCGGGAGTGCCTACAATGAGCAGTTCTTC CSAPPISGSAYNEQFF
once 15 TRBD2 TRBJ2-7 TRBV30 TGTGCCTGTTCAGGTTCTAGCGGGACTACAGGCGAGCAGTACTTC CACSGSSGTTGEQYF
few 13 TRBD2 TRBJ2-3 TRBV2 TGTGCCAGCACTCCTGCGACTAGCGGGAGGGGGTATTTT CASTPATSGRGYF
. 13 TRBD1 TRBJ1-2 TRBV7-9 TGTGCCAGCAGCTCGGACAGGGCCAATGGCTACACCTTC CASSSDRANGYTF
. 15 . TRBJ2-5 TRBV27 TGTGCCAGCAGTTTTCAACCAGGGGCCTACAATGAGCAGTACTTC CASSFQPGAYNEQYF
. 13 TRBD1 TRBJ1-2 TRBV2 TGTGCCAGCAGTACAACAGGGGACTATGGCTACACCTTC CASSTTGDYGYTF
. 14 . TRBJ1-5 TRBV4-1 TGCGCCAGCAGCCAAGCTCAGGGCCGGAGGCCCCAGCATTTT CASSQAQGRRPQHF
few 12 TRBD2 TRBJ2-1 TRBV7-2 TGTGCCAGCAGCCCCCCGGGGGGAACCCAGTTCTTC CASSPPGGTQFF
. 15 . TRBJ2-5 TRBV24-1 TGTGCCACCAGTGACCCAGGACAGTTTGCAGAGACCCAGTACTTC CATSDPGQFAETQYF
. 14 . TRBJ2-1 TRBV7-2 TGTGCCAGCAGCTTAACCCTCGGGGTCTATGAGCAGTTCTTC CASSLTLGVYEQFF
few 15 TRBD1 TRBJ1-5 TRBV6-5 TGTGCCAGCAGCCAGGGACAGGGAAGAAATCAGCCCCAGCATTTT CASSQGQGRNQPQHF
once 17 . TRBJ1-4 TRBV5-1 TGCGCCAGCAGGTCGGGGCCAGGCGATGGGGCGGTCGAAAAACTGTTTTTT CASRSGPGDGAVEKLFF